The 2 T cell receptor beta chains listed next were all sequenced from one sample in a study of beta chain features in type 1 diabetes. Of the isolated RNA, all was reverse transcribed, and so the sequenced material was expressed TCRB transcripts. Clones were read by immunoSEQ multiplex PCR, and TCRdb kept only the in-frame ones, dropping some. The table includes roughly 500,000 clones, approximately 28% detected once. Specimen: naive CD4+ T cells from blood. The receptors were sampled from a man in his late teens or twenties in good health.

The chain has TRBV19 and TRBJ2-7; 11 bases agree with TRBD1. Germline V gives CDR1 LNHDA, CDR2 SQIVND (reference sequence). Trimming at V came to 5 bases and at J to 3 bases, leaving 6 bases not matched to a gene. The CDR3 extends over 15 amino acids. The CDR3 loop reads CASSAPGQGDYEQYF. For the CDR3, the DNA is TGTGCCAGTAGTGCTCCGGGACAGGGGGACTACGAGCAGTACTTC.

The rearrangement uses TRBV29-1 and TRBJ2-3; possibly TRBD2 for D (6 bases). V was cut by 2 bases and J by 6 bases, with 12 bases left in between. CDR3 size: 13 residues. Germline V CDR1 and CDR2: SQVTM, ANQGSEA. The CDR3 DNA is TGCAGCGTTGAATGGCACCGGGGGGATACGCAGTATTTT. Translating gives CSVEWHRGDTQYF.